Presented here are 21 T cell receptor beta chains from one specimen sequenced in a study of cytomegalovirus exposure and HLA in healthy donors. TCRdb keeps only in-frame clones here, not all; method: immunoSEQ multiplex PCR. The sample holds more than 85,000 clones, 85% to 95% seen once. Source material: PBMCs. These receptors were obtained from a woman aged 18 to 35 in good health and CMV-seronegative.

V and J are TRBV7-9 and TRBJ1-1; D gene ambiguous. Trimming stripped 0 bases from V and 1 base from J, with 9 bases between. Germline CDR1 is SEHNR and CDR2 is FQNEAQ (reference sequence). The CDR3 has 15 amino acids. CDR3 residues: CASSLASRGNTEAFF. Written as DNA, the CDR3 is TGTGCCAGCAGCTTAGCGTCCCGGGGGAACACTGAAGCTTTCTTT. The full variable domain, its missing parts supplied by reference TRBV7-9 and TRBJ1-1, is DTGVSQNPRHKITKRGQNVTFRCDPISEHNRLYWYRQTLGQGPEFLTYFQNEAQLEKSRLLSDRFSAERPKGSFSTLEIQRTEQGDSAMYLCASSLASRGNTEAFFGQGTRLTVV.

V gene TRBV5-8 combines with J gene TRBJ2-7; 8 positions agree with TRBD1. The CDR3 runs to 15 residues. J was trimmed by 3 bases and V by 4 bases; bases with no gene match: 9. Per the germline V gene, CDR1 is SGHTS and CDR2 is YDEGEE. The CDR3 DNA follows: TGTGCCAGCAGCCCTAGACAGGGGACCCGCTACGAGCAGTACTTC. It encodes CASSPRQGTRYEQYF. The full variable domain, rest sourced from reference TRBV5-8 and TRBJ2-7, is EAGVTQSPTHLIKTRGQQATLRCSPISGHTSVYWYQQALGLGLQFLLWYDEGEERNRGNFPPRFSGRQFPNYSSELNVNALELEDSALYLCASSPRQGTRYEQYFGPGTRLTVT.

V and J are TRBV19 and TRBJ1-4; the match to TRBD1 covers 9 bases. The CDR3 loop spans 15 amino acids. CDR1 and CDR2 from the germline V gene are LNHDA and SQIVND (reference sequence). V dropped 10 bases and J dropped 6; count of bases not matched to a gene: 12. CDR3 sequence (DNA): TGTGCCACCCGATCGGGACAGGGCCGGGATGAAAAACTGTTTTTT. Translated: CATRSGQGRDEKLFF.

This clone was seen only a few times. The gene calls are TRBV7-8 and TRBJ1-4; D is ambiguous. Looked up from germline, CDR1 is SGHVS and CDR2 is FQNEAQ. The CDR3 has 17 amino acids. Trimming took 0 bases from V and 3 from J, leaving 14 bases between them. CDR3 region: CASSLAWASSPNEKLFF. Written as DNA, the CDR3 is TGTGCCAGCAGCTTAGCTTGGGCATCCTCGCCTAATGAAAAACTGTTTTTT.

V is TRBV15 and J is TRBJ1-3; no clear D gene. The CDR3 extends over 17 amino acids. V was pared by 0 bases and J by 1 base, with 13 bases between. Germline loops: CDR1 LNHNV, CDR2 YYDKDF (reference sequence). The CDR3 sequence is CATSRDLGAPSGNTIYF. In DNA form, the CDR3 reads TGTGCCACCAGCAGAGATCTTGGTGCGCCTTCTGGAAACACCATATATTTT.

The J gene is TRBJ2-5, the V gene TRBV5-4; TRBD2 matches at 7 bases. CDR1 is SGHNT and CDR2 is YYREEE in the germline V gene (reference sequence). This CDR3 has 14 amino acids. V lost 0 bases, J lost 5 bases, and 4 bases stayed unmatched. CDR3 in DNA: TGTGCCAGCAGCTTGGTTGTGGGGGGGGAGACCCAGTACTTC. Its translation is CASSLVVGGETQYF. Full variable domain (outside the CDR3, taken from reference TRBV5-4 and TRBJ2-5): ETGVTQSPTHLIKTRGQQVTLRCSSQSGHNTVSWYQQALGQGPQFIFQYYREEENGRGNFPPRFSGLQFPNYSSELNVNALELDDSALYLCASSLVVGGETQYFGPGTRLLVL.

The V and J genes are TRBV27 and TRBJ2-3, with D possibly matching TRBD2 (6 bases). CDR1 is MNHEY, CDR2 SMNVEV, per germline (reference sequence). This CDR3 is 13 amino acids long. With 2 bases removed from V and 6 bases from J, the gap between germline ends came to 9 bases. For the CDR3, the DNA is TGTGCCAGCAGTTTACGGAGGGAGGATACGCAGTATTTT. Translated: CASSLRREDTQYF.

The chain uses TRBV6-1 and TRBJ1-1; no reliable D call. The CDR3 contains 13 residues. Germline V gene lookup returns CDR1 MNHNS and CDR2 SASEGT. Trimming pared 6 bases from V and 0 bases from J, leaving 8 bases between. The CDR3 region has the DNA TGTGCCAGCAGGAGTCAACTGAACACTGAAGCTTTCTTT. Translation: CASRSQLNTEAFF.

The chain uses TRBV4-3 and TRBJ1-5; 9 bases line up with TRBD1. Germline trimming cut 8 bases from V and 5 bases from J; bases unmatched to any gene: 10. The CDR3 covers 15 residues. Germline CDR1 and CDR2: LGHNA and YSLEER. CDR3 in DNA: TGCGCCAGCGCCCGAAGTGACAGGGGGGATCAGCCCCAGCATTTT. As protein: CASARSDRGDQPQHF.

The chain joins TRBV4-1 to TRBJ1-2, with D perhaps matching TRBD1 (5 bases). The V end lost 4 bases, the J end lost 6 bases, and 18 bases lay between the germline ends. CDR3 length: 15 amino acids. The germline gives CDR1 MGHRA, CDR2 YSYEKL. CDR3 sequence: CASSPTWQGKDGYTF. DNA of the CDR3: TGCGCCAGCAGCCCCACCTGGCAGGGAAAGGATGGCTACACCTTC.

The chain employs TRBV5-1 and TRBJ2-7; D unclear. The CDR3 is 14 amino acids. The V and J ends lost 0 bases and 2 bases respectively, with 9 bases between them. Germline CDR1 is SGHRS and CDR2 is YFSETQ. In DNA, the CDR3 is TGCGCCAGCAGCTTGGGAGGTCCTACCTACGAGCAGTACTTC. Translation: CASSLGGPTYEQYF.

The rearrangement joins TRBV5-1 to TRBJ2-2; D gene unclear. The CDR3 runs 15 residues. V was shortened by 2 bases and J by 0 bases, with 8 bases between the two germline ends. CDR1 SGHRS and CDR2 YFSETQ come from the germline V gene. The chain's CDR3 is CASSLNTANTGELFF. DNA of the CDR3: TGCGCCAGCAGCTTAAACACAGCGAACACCGGGGAGCTGTTTTTT.

The V call is TRBV9, the J call TRBJ1-2; no reliable D call. The CDR3 loop spans 12 amino acids. Germline assignment: CDR1 SGDLS and CDR2 YYNGEE. V was pared by 3 bases and J by 7 bases, with 10 bases between. The CDR3 sequence is CASSASSLGYTF. The CDR3 bases are TGTGCCAGCAGCGCCTCCTCCCTTGGCTACACCTTC.

The V gene is TRBV4-2, the J gene TRBJ2-3; 14 nucleotides match TRBD2. The CDR3 is 17 residues long. The ends lost 4 bases at V and 4 bases at J; junction bases unmatched: 7. Germline loops: CDR1 LGHNA, CDR2 YNFKEQ. CDR3 DNA sequence: TGTGCCAGCAGCCGCCAGACTAGCGGGGGGGGCGCAGATACGCAGTATTTT. It codes for CASSRQTSGGGADTQYF.

This chain's CDR3 is CASSAGRNTGELFF. The DNA of the CDR3 is TGTGCCAGCAGCGCGGGACGGAACACCGGGGAGCTGTTTTTT. The J gene is TRBJ2-2, the V gene TRBV5-4, with a weak D call TRBD2 (6 bases). The V end was cut by 4 bases, the J end by 1 base, with 8 bases between. Per germline, CDR1 SGHNT and CDR2 YYREEE (reference sequence). The CDR3 runs to 14 residues.

CDR3 sequence: CASTRPGQGGRTDTQYF. The CDR3 DNA is TGTGCCAGCACGCGACCGGGACAGGGTGGGCGCACAGATACGCAGTATTTT. The chain employs TRBV7-9 and TRBJ2-3, with 9 bases lining up with TRBD1. The CDR3 loop spans 17 amino acids. V gave up 7 bases and J gave up 1 base; unmatched junction bases: 12. Germline-derived CDR1 and CDR2 are SEHNR and FQNEAQ (reference sequence).

CDR3 residues: CASSYGTALSGANVLTF. DNA for the CDR3: TGTGCCAGCAGCTACGGGACAGCCCTCTCTGGGGCCAACGTCCTGACTTTC. The chain carries TRBV7-8 and TRBJ2-6, with 7 positions matching TRBD1. CDR1 is SGHVS, CDR2 FQNEAQ, per germline. V dropped 4 bases and J dropped 0; count of bases not matched to a gene: 6. This CDR3 spans 17 amino acids.

This clone was recorded once. The rearrangement joins TRBV7-2 to TRBJ2-5; 7 nucleotides line up with TRBD1. In germline, CDR1 is SGHTA, CDR2 FQGNSA. The CDR3 extends over 12 amino acids. V lost 6 bases and J lost 7; bases outside the gene matches: 5. For the CDR3, the DNA is TGTGCCAGCAGGGGACAGCTACCGACCCAGTACTTC. It translates to CASRGQLPTQYF.

The J gene is TRBJ2-7, the V gene TRBV5-1; 9 bases line up with TRBD1. The CDR3 consists of 15 residues. CDR1 is SGHRS, CDR2 YFSETQ, per germline. With V trimmed by 0 bases and J by 6 bases, 7 bases remained unmatched. CDR3 coding DNA: TGCGCCAGCAGCTTGGACCGGGACAGGGCTCGCGAGCAGTACTTC. Translation gives CASSLDRDRAREQYF.

The chain couples TRBV27 to TRBJ2-7; 7 bases are shared with TRBD2. CDR3 length: 13 residues. V dropped 4 bases and J dropped 4; count of bases not matched to a gene: 4. Germline V gene sequence: CDR1 MNHEY, CDR2 SMNVEV (reference sequence). The CDR3 DNA reads TGTGCCAGCAGTTGGCGGGAGAAGTACGAGCAGTACTTC. It translates to CASSWREKYEQYF.

The chain links TRBV9 to TRBJ1-2, with TRBD1 identical over 8 bases. Germline assignment: CDR1 SGDLS and CDR2 YYNGEE. This CDR3 spans 16 amino acids. The V gene end was trimmed by 6 bases and the J gene end by 8 bases; junction bases not matched to a gene: 18. CDR3 residues: CASNSPDGQGAVGYTF. In DNA, the CDR3 is TGTGCCAGCAATTCCCCGGACGGGCAGGGGGCGGTCGGCTACACCTTC.